The entry below describes one T cell receptor beta chain. Libraries were prepared by immunoSEQ multiplex PCR; TCRdb keeps only in-frame clonotypes and omits some of them. This repertoire shows 100,000 to 150,000 clones, roughly 91% found once; its top ten account for about 8.7%. Germline loops: CDR1 SGDLS, CDR2 YYNGEE. Trimming cost V 0 bases and J 4 bases, with 10 bases left between them. This CDR3 has 14 amino acids. This sample is drawn from a study of control samples from healthy donors and cancer patients. Sample: blood. This rearrangement joins TRBV9 to TRBJ1-2; weak D call: TRBD1 (5 bases). The source of this sequence is a man between 40 and 49 years old in good health. CDR3 region: CASSVDAGVYGYTF. CDR3 nucleotide sequence: TGTGCCAGCAGCGTAGACGCGGGGGTCTATGGCTACACCTTC.